The T cell receptor beta chain described here comes from a study of blood T cell repertoires in COVID-19. Whole-study context: T cells, B-cell-depleted T cells, or PBMCs provided the cDNA or gDNA that served as material.

In the original workflow: The authors estimated nucleated cell counts from reference gene primer amplification. TCRdb's copy holds only in-frame clones and misses some; the assay was immunoSEQ multiplex PCR. The D gene and trimming were derived from the DNA, and the V and J assignments and clone size from that table. Of around 30,000 clones detected, around 90% appear once; the ten largest clones hold approximately 1.9%. CDR3 size: 15 residues. CDR1 is SGHVS, CDR2 FQNEAQ, per germline. V lost 2 bases, J lost 1 base, and 12 bases lay in between. This receptor was identified in a man aged 45-65 years with active or convalescent COVID-19. The sequencing sample was made of peripheral blood. The chain links TRBV7-8 to TRBJ2-7; weak D call: TRBD1 (7 bases). The DNA of the CDR3 is TGTGCCAGCAGCTTACTCTCAGGGGGGTCCTACGAGCAGTACTTC. Translating it yields CASSLLSGGSYEQYF. Full variable domain (rest looked up from reference TRBV7-8 and TRBJ2-7): GAGVSQSPRYKVAKRGQDVALRCDPISGHVSLFWYQQALGQGPEFLTYFQNEAQLDKSGLPSDRFFAERPEGSVSTLKIQRTQQEDSAVYLCASSLLSGGSYEQYFGPGTRLTVT.